This T cell receptor beta chain emerged from a study of shared clonotypes between healthy human individuals. Profiling relied on immunoSEQ multiplex PCR, and the TCRdb table lists in-frame clones only, not all of them. This sample yields 2 million to 2.5 million clones, of which under 95% are seen a single time; about 1.5% belongs to the top ten. The length of the CDR3 is 13 residues. Germline CDR1 reads MGHRA; CDR2 reads YSYEKL. The V gene lost 4 bases and the J gene lost 1 base, with 7 bases spanning the gap. CD45RO-negative, CCR7-selected cells formed the naive CD8 fraction, which excluded terminally differentiated effector memory CD45RA+ cells.

The specimen sequenced was naive CD8+ T cells from PBMCs. The V and J genes are TRBV4-1 and TRBJ1-2, with no clear D. The TCR sequence derives from a man between 18 and 35 years old in good health. Some clones in this sample may be carry-over from other donors' samples. The CDR3 reads CASSLENNYGYTF. The CDR3 DNA sequence: TGCGCCAGCAGCCTGGAGAATAACTATGGCTACACCTTC.